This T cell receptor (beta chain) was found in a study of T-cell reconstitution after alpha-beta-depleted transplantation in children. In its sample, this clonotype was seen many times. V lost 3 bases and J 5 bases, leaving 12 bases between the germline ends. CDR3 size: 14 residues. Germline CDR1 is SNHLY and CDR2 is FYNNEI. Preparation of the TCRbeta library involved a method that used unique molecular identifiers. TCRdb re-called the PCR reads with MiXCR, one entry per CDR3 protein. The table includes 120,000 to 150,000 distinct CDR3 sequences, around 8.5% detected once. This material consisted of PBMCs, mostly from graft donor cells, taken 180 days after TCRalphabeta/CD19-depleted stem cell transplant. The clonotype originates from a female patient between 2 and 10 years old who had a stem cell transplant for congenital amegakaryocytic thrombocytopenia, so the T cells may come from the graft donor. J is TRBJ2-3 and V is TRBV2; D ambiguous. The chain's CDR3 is CASSEGLARDTQYF. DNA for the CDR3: TGTGCCAGCAGTGAGGGGTTAGCAAGAGATACGCAGTATTTT.